The rows below give T cell receptor beta chains drawn from one sample of a study of OX40 agonist ivuxolimab in advanced cancers. Clones were sequenced by immunoSEQ multiplex PCR, and TCRdb holds only the in-frame ones, with some missing. The sample holds tens of thousands of clones, more than 80% seen once. The input for sequencing was CD4+ or CD8+ T cells sorted from blood, taken in a trial of the OX40 agonist ivuxolimab. These receptors were obtained from an adult with an advanced solid tumor such as melanoma, head and neck, liver or kidney cancer. Both conserved end residues are part of each CDR3.

j_gene,v_gene,CDR3aa
TRBJ1-2,TRBV6-1,CASAGSGYTF
TRBJ2-2,TRBV14,CASSQDQQDTYTGELFF
TRBJ1-2,TRBV6-5,CASSWGQYGYTF
TRBJ2-1,TRBV14,CASTLSGSIYNEQFF
TRBJ1-3,TRBV30,CAWRDRNTIYF
TRBJ2-1,TRBV5-6,CASSTKARNNEQFF
TRBJ2-1,TRBV7-6,CASSPGQGRNEQFF
TRBJ2-4,TRBV7-2,CASSSKGGGNIQYF
TRBJ1-5,TRBV7-6,CASSPDPPRGAGQPQHF
TRBJ1-4,TRBV9,CASSDGGRLNEKLFF
TRBJ2-2,TRBV11-2,CASSLAGQDTGELFF
TRBJ1-6,TRBV2,CASSERANSPLHF
TRBJ2-7,TRBV18,CASSPGTGASYEQYF
TRBJ2-2,TRBV7-9,CASSLEPGELFF
TRBJ1-2,TRBV6-1,CASRLLTGNYGYTF
TRBJ1-2,TRBV29-1,CSVDADRLLYGYTF
TRBJ2-1,TRBV5-6,CASSWDGDNEQFF
TRBJ1-1,TRBV27,CASSLLENTEAFF
TRBJ2-3,TRBV5-4,CASSWKREYTDTQYF
TRBJ2-2,TRBV6-1,CASSRTPDTGELFF
TRBJ2-7,TRBV7-8,CASSLGTDTYEQYF
TRBJ1-2,TRBV6-5,CASRGAGTYYGYTF
TRBJ2-7,TRBV6-5,CASSYSSGQVLYEQYF
TRBJ2-7,TRBV7-3,CASSARQGVYEQYF
TRBJ2-7,TRBV11-2,CASSDFPGTEDPFSYEQYF
TRBJ2-1,TRBV13,CASSRWREGQRNEQFF
TRBJ1-2,TRBV7-9,CASAVWTREGYTF